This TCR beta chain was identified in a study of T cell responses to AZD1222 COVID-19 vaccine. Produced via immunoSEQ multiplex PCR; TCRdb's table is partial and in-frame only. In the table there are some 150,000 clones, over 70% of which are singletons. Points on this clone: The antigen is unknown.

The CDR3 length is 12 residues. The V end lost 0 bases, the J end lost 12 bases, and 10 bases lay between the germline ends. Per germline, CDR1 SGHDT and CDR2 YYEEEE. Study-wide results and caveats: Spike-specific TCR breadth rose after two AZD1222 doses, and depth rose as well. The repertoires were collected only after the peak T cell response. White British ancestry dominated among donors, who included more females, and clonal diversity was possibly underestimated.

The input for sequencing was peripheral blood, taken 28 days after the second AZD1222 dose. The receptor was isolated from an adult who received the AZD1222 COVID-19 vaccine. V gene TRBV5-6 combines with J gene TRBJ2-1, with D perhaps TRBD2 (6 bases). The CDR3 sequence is CASSLGLAAQFF. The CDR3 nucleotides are TGTGCCAGCAGCTTGGGGTTAGCGGCGCAGTTCTTC. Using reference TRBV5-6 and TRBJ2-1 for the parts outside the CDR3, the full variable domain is DAGVTQSPTHLIKTRGQQVTLRCSPKSGHDTVSWYQQALGQGPQFIFQYYEEEERQRGNFPDRFSGHQFPNYSSELNVNALLLGDSALYLCASSLGLAAQFFGPGTRLTVL.